This T cell receptor beta chain is from a study of control samples from healthy donors and cancer patients. The repertoire was sequenced with immunoSEQ multiplex PCR; TCRdb's copy has only in-frame clones and lacks some. The table has about 160,000 clones, 95% to 96% seen once. The J segment lost 9 bases and the V segment lost 4 bases, leaving 6 bases of the junction unmatched. This CDR3 has 14 amino acids. The germline V gene encodes CDR1 MGHRA and CDR2 YSYEKL. V and J are TRBV4-1 and TRBJ2-1, with 10 bases aligning to TRBD1. The clonotype originates from a young woman in good health. The sequenced sample consisted of blood. CDR3 DNA: TGCGCCAGCAGCCCGGACAGGGGGTGGCTTGAGCAGTTCTTC. Its translation: CASSPDRGWLEQFF.